This T cell receptor (beta chain) was observed in a study of blood T cell repertoires in COVID-19. In the study overall: The study drew acute and convalescent COVID-19 samples from the United States, Italy and Spain. T cells, B-cell-depleted T cells, or PBMCs supplied cDNA or gDNA.

This clone has only one observation. In the source study's methods: Counts of nucleated cells, estimated from reference gene primer amplification, were obtained. Assay: immunoSEQ multiplex PCR; the TCRdb copy retains only in-frame clones and omits some. V and J calls plus clone size are reproduced from that table; the DNA served to infer D and trimming. The repertoire consists of around 130,000 clones, with around 78% occurring once and the leading ten covering 10% to 11%. CDR3 length equals 14 residues. CDR1 and CDR2 (germline): GTSNPN, SVGIG (reference sequence). The V end was cut by 1 base, the J end by 0 bases, with 9 bases between.

The source of this sequence is a human donor in a cohort sampled during active COVID-19. V gene TRBV30 combines with J gene TRBJ1-2; tentatively, D is TRBD1 (5 bases). Sample: peripheral blood. CDR3: CAWSEGLTNYGYTF. DNA of the CDR3: TGTGCCTGGAGTGAGGGACTCACTAACTATGGCTACACCTTC.